This T cell receptor (beta chain) appears in the sequencing data of a study of OX40 agonist ivuxolimab in advanced cancers. Study details: The group had a mean age of about 60 years, ranged from 23 to 79, and was roughly 83% male.

Regarding this clone: The antigen is undetermined.

J lost 10 bases, V lost 4 bases, and 9 bases had no gene match. Germline V gene lookup returns CDR1 MNHEY and CDR2 SMNVEV (reference sequence). CDR3 size: 14 residues. TCRdb keeps only in-frame clones here, not all; method: immunoSEQ multiplex PCR. The table lists just under 85,000 clones, around 84% of them singletons. Findings and caveats of the study: It was not determined which antigens were specifically recognized by the peripheral T cells that had undergone clonal expansion. With doses of 0.1 to 3.0 mg/kg, CD4+ and CD8+ blood T cells had undergone clonal expansion by week 6.

This clonotype was obtained from an adult with an advanced solid tumor such as melanoma, head and neck, liver or kidney cancer. This specimen consisted of CD4+ or CD8+ T cells sorted from blood, obtained in a trial of the OX40 agonist ivuxolimab. This chain connects TRBV27 to TRBJ1-4; the match to TRBD1 covers 7 bases. CDR3 coding DNA: TGTGCCAGCAGTTCCCGGGACAGCCTTGGAAAACTGTTTTTT. It yields the protein CASSSRDSLGKLFF.